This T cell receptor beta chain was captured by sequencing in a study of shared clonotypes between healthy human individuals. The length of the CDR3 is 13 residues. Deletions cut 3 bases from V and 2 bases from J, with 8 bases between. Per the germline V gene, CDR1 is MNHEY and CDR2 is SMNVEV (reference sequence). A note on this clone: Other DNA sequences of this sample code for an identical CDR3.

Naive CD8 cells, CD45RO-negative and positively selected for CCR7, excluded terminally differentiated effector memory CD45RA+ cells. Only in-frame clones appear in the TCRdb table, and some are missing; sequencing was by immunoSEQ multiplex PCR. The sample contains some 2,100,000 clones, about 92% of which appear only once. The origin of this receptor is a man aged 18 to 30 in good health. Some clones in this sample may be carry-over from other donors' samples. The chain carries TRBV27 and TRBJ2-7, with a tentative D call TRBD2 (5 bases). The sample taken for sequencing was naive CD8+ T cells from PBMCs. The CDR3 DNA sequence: TGTGCCAGCAGTTTCGGGGTAACCTACGAGCAGTACTTC. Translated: CASSFGVTYEQYF.